This TCR beta chain originates from a study of OX40 agonist ivuxolimab in advanced cancers. Overall study: Eligibility admitted prior anti-PD-1, anti-PD-L1 or anti-CTLA-4 therapy; around 38% had some.

CDR3 size: 15 residues. V lost 3 bases and J 6 bases, leaving 18 bases between the germline ends. The germline gives CDR1 SGHDT, CDR2 YYEEEE. Here immunoSEQ multiplex PCR was the method, and the copy in TCRdb shows in-frame clones only, minus some. The data hold over 95,000 clones, with about four fifths observed a single time. The sample here was CD4+ or CD8+ T cells sorted from blood, taken in a trial of the OX40 agonist ivuxolimab. The chain is built from TRBV5-6 and TRBJ1-1; D not resolved. The origin of this receptor is an adult with an advanced solid tumor such as melanoma, head and neck, liver or kidney cancer. CDR3 protein: CASSSRNILTSEAFF. For the CDR3, the DNA is TGTGCCAGCAGCTCCCGGAACATCTTAACGTCTGAAGCTTTCTTT.